The 5 T cell receptor beta chains reported below all come from one sample, sequenced in a study of early stage breast cancer tumors. TCRdb's copy holds only in-frame clones and misses some; the assay was immunoSEQ multiplex PCR. The repertoire consists of tens of thousands of clones, with under 85% occurring once and the leading ten covering 3.5%. Sequenced input: blood. The receptors shown here come from a person aged 55 to 75 with breast cancer.

V gene TRBV4-1 combines with J gene TRBJ2-5; 7 positions match TRBD1. CDR3 size: 16 residues. Germline trimming cut 1 base from V and 1 base from J; bases unmatched to any gene: 6. The V gene's germline CDR1 is MGHRA and CDR2 YSYEKL. In DNA form, the CDR3 reads TGCGCCAGCAGCCAAGGGACAGGAGTGAGCCAAGAGACCCAGTACTTC. It codes for CASSQGTGVSQETQYF.

This clone was recorded only once. The chain recombines TRBV9 with TRBJ1-1; 8 positions agree with TRBD1. The ends lost 3 bases at V and 5 bases at J; junction bases unmatched: 6. Germline values: CDR1 SGDLS, CDR2 YYNGEE. The CDR3 contains 14 residues. In DNA form, the CDR3 reads TGTGCCAGCAGCGCAGGACAGGGAGTGACTGAAGCTTTCTTT. Its translation: CASSAGQGVTEAFF.

V and J are TRBV30 and TRBJ2-2; no firm D call. The V gene's germline CDR1 is GTSNPN and CDR2 SVGIG (reference sequence). V was cut by 0 bases and J by 5 bases, with 7 bases left in between. This CDR3 is built from 13 residues. The CDR3 reads CAWSVGRTGELFF. CDR3 bases: TGTGCCTGGAGTGTAGGTAGGACCGGGGAGCTGTTTTTT.

This clone has only a few counts. For the CDR3, the DNA is TGTGCCAGCAGCCGCGCCGGGACTAGCGGGAGTTTCCCCCATGAGCAGTTCTTC. This encodes CASSRAGTSGSFPHEQFF. The V call is TRBV11-3, the J call TRBJ2-1, with 14 nucleotides matching TRBD2. Germline-derived CDR1 and CDR2 are SGHNT and YENEEA. Trimming cost V 5 bases and J 8 bases; bases outside gene matches: 14. The CDR3 is 18 residues long.

The V call is TRBV29-1, the J call TRBJ1-2; D not resolved. Germline V gene sequence: CDR1 SQVTM, CDR2 ANQGSEA. Trimming took off 3 bases at V and 7 bases at J, with 18 bases between the two ends. The CDR3 is 14 residues long. The CDR3 coding sequence is TGCAGCGTTGAGACGGCAGGAATTGCAGGTGGCTACACCTTC. Translation: CSVETAGIAGGYTF.